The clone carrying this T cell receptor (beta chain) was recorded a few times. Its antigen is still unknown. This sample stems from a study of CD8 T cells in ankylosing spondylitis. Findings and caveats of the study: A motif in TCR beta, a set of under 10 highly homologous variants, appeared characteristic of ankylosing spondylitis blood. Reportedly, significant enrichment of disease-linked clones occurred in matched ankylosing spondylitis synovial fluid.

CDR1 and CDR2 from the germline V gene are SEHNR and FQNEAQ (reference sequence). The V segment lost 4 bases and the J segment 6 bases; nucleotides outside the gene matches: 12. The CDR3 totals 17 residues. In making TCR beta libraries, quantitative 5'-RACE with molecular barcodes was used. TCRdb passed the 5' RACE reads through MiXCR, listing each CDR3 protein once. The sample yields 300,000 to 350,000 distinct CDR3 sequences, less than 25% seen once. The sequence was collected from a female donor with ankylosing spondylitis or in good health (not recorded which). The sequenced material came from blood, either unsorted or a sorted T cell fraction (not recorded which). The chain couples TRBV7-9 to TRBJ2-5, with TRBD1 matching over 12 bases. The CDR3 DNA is TGTGCCAGCAGCTCATCCCCGGGACAGGGGGCTTCGAAGACCCAGTACTTC. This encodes CASSSSPGQGASKTQYF.